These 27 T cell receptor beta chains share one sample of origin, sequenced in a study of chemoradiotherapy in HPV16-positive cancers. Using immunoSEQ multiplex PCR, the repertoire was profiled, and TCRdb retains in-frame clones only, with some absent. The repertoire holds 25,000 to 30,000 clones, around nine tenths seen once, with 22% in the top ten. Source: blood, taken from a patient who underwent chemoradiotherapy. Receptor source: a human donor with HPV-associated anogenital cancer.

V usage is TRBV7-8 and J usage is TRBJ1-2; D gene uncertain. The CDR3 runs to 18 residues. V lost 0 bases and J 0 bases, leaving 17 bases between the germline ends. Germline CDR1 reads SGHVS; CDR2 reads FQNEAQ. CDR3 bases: TGTGCCAGCAGCTTAGCTTACGGTCAAGGAGAAGCTAACTATGGCTACACCTTC. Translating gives CASSLAYGQGEANYGYTF.

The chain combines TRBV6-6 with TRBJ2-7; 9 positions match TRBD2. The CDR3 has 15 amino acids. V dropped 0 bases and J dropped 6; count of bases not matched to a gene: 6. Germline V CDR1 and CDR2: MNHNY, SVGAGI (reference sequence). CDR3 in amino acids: CASSYSGGRAPEQYF. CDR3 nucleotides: TGTGCCAGCAGTTACTCGGGCGGGAGGGCCCCCGAGCAGTACTTC.

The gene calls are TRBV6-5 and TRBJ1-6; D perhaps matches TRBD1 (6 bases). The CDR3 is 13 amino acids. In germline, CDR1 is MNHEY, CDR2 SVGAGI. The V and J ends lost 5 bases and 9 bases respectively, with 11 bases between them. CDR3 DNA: TGTGCCAGCAGTGCCTCGGGGGCTTCACCCCTCCACTTT. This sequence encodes CASSASGASPLHF.

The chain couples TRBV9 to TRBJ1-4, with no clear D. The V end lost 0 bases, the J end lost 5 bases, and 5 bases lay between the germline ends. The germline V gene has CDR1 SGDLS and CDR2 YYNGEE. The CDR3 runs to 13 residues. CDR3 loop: CASSVDGNEKLFF. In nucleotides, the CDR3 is TGTGCCAGCAGCGTAGACGGGAATGAAAAACTGTTTTTT.

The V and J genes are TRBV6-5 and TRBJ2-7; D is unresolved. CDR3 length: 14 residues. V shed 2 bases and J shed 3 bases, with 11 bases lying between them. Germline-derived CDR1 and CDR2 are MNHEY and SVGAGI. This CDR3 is CASSYRVTNYEQYF. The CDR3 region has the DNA TGTGCCAGCAGTTACCGGGTCACTAACTACGAGCAGTACTTC.

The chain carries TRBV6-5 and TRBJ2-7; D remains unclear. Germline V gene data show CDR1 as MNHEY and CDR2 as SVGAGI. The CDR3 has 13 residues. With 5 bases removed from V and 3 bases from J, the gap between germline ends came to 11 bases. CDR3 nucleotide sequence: TGTGCCAGCAGTCCCCTGGCCCGCTACGAGCAGTACTTC. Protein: CASSPLARYEQYF.

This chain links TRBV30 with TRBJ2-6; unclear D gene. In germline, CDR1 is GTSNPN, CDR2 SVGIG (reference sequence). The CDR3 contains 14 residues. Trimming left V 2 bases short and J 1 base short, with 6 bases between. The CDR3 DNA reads TGTGCCTGGAGTTACGGTTCTGGGGCCAACGTCCTGACTTTC. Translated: CAWSYGSGANVLTF.

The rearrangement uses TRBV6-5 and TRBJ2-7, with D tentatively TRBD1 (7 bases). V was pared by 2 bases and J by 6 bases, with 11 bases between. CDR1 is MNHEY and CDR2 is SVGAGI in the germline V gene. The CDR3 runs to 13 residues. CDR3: CASSYPQGGEQYF. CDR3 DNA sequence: TGTGCCAGCAGTTACCCTCAGGGGGGCGAGCAGTACTTC.

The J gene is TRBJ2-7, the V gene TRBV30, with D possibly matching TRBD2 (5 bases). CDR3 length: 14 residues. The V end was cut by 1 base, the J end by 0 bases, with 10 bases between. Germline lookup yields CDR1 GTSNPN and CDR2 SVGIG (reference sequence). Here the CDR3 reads CAWSGWESSYEQYF. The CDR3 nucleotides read TGTGCCTGGAGTGGATGGGAGAGCTCCTACGAGCAGTACTTC.

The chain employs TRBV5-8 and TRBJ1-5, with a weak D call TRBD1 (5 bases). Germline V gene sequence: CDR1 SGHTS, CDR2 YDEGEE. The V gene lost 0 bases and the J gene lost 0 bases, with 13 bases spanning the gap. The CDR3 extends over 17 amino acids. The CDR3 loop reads CASSLGVGTYSNQPQHF. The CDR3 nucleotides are TGTGCCAGCAGCTTGGGGGTAGGGACCTATAGCAATCAGCCCCAGCATTTT.

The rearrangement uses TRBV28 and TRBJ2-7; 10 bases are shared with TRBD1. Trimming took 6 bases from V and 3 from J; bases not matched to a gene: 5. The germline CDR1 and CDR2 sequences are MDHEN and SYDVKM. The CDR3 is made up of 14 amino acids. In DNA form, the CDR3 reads TGTGCCAGCAGACCGACAGGGGGCAGCTACGAGCAGTACTTC. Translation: CASRPTGGSYEQYF.

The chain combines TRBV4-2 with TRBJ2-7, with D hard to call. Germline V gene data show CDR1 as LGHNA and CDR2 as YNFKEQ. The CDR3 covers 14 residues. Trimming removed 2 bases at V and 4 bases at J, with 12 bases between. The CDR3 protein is CASSQTDHGYEQYF. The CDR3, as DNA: TGTGCCAGCAGCCAAACGGACCATGGATACGAGCAGTACTTC.

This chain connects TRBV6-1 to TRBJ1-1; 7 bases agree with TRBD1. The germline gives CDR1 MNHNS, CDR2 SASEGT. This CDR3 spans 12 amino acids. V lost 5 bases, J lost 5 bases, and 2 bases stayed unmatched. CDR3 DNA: TGTGCCAGCAGTCAGGGGGGGACTGAAGCTTTCTTT. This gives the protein CASSQGGTEAFF.

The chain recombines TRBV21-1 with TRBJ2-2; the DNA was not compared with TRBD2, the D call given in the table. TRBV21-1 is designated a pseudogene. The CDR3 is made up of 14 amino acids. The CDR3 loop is CASSSQTSGGELFF. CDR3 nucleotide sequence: TGTGCCAGCAGCAGCCAGACTAGCGGCGGGGAGCTGTTTTTT.

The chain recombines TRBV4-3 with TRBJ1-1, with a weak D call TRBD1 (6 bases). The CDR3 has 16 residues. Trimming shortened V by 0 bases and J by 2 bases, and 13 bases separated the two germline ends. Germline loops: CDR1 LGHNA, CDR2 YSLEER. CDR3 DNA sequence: TGCGCCAGCAGCCAAGATCGCGGGACACCTAACACTGAAGCTTTCTTT. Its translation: CASSQDRGTPNTEAFF.

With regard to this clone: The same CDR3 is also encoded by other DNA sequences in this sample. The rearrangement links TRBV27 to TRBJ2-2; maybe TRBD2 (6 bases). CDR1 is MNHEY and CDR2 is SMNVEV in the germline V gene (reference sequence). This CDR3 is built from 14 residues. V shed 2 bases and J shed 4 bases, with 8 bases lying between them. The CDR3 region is CASSLRGSTGELFF. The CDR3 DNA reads TGTGCCAGCAGTTTACGGGGGAGCACCGGGGAGCTGTTTTTT.

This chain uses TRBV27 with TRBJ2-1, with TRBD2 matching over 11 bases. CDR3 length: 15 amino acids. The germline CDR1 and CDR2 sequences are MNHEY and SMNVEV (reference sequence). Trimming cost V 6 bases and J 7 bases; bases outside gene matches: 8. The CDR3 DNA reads TGTGCCAGCAGCCGAAGACTAGCGGGATCAAATGAGCAGTTCTTC. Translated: CASSRRLAGSNEQFF.

The CDR3: CASSLVYSGGRNNEQFF. CDR3 nucleotide sequence: TGTGCCAGCAGCTTAGTTTACAGCGGGGGGAGAAACAATGAGCAGTTCTTC. This sequence joins TRBV7-2 and TRBJ2-1; 9 bases are a match to TRBD2. Looked up from germline, CDR1 is SGHTA and CDR2 is FQGNSA. V lost 1 base, J lost 5 bases, and 9 bases stayed unmatched. The CDR3 contains 17 residues. Full variable domain (rest looked up from reference TRBV7-2 and TRBJ2-1): GAGVSQSPSNKVTEKGKDVELRCDPISGHTALYWYRQSLGQGLEFLIYFQGNSAPDKSGLPSDRFSAERTGGSVSTLTIQRTQQEDSAVYLCASSLVYSGGRNNEQFFGPGTRLTVL.

The CDR3 sequence is CASSWGRGVYEQYF. CDR3 nucleotides: TGTGCCAGCAGTTGGGGACGGGGGGTGTACGAGCAGTACTTC. The gene calls are TRBV27 and TRBJ2-7; 7 nucleotides align to TRBD2. The CDR3 extends over 14 amino acids. The V segment lost 4 bases and the J segment 4 bases; nucleotides outside the gene matches: 7. Germline CDR1 and CDR2: MNHEY and SMNVEV (reference sequence).

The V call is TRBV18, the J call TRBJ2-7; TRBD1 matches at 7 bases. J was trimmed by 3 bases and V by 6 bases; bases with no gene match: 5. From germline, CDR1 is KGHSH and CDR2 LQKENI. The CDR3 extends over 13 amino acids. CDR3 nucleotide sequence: TGTGCCAGCTCCTACGGGACAGTCTACGAGCAGTACTTC. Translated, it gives CASSYGTVYEQYF. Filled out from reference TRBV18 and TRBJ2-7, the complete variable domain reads NAGVMQNPRHLVRRRGQEARLRCSPMKGHSHVYWYRQLPEEGLKFMVYLQKENIIDESGMPKERFSAEFPKEGPSILRIQQVVRGDSAAYFCASSYGTVYEQYFGPGTRLTVT.

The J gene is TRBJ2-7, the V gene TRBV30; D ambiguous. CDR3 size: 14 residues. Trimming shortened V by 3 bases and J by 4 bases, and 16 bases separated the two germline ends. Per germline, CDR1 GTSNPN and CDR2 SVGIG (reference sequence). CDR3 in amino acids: CAWRRRESPYEQYF. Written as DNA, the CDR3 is TGTGCCTGGAGAAGAAGGGAATCCCCTTACGAGCAGTACTTC.

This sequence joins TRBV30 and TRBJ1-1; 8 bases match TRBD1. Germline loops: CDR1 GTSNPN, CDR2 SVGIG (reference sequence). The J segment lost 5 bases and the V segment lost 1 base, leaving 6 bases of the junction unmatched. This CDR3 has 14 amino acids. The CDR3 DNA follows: TGTGCCTGGAGTGGGGACAGGAGGCAAACTGAAGCTTTCTTT. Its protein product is CAWSGDRRQTEAFF. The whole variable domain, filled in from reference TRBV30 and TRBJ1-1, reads SQTIHQWPATLVQPVGSPLSLECTVEGTSNPNLYWYRQAAGRGLQLLFYSVGIGQISSEVPQNLSASRPQDRQFILSSKKLLLSDSGFYLCAWSGDRRQTEAFFGQGTRLTVV.

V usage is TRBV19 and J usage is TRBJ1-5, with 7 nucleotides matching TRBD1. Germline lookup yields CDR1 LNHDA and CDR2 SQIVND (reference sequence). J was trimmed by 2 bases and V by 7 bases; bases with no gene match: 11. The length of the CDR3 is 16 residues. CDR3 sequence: CASTSVGQGGNQPQHF. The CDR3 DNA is TGTGCCAGTACCTCAGTGGGGCAGGGGGGCAATCAGCCCCAGCATTTT.

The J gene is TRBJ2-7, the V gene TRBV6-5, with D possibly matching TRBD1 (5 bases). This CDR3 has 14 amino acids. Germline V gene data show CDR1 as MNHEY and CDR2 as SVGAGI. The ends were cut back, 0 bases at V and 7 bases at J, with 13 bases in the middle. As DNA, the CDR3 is TGTGCCAGCAGTTACTCCAGGACACCCACTGAGCAGTACTTC. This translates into CASSYSRTPTEQYF.

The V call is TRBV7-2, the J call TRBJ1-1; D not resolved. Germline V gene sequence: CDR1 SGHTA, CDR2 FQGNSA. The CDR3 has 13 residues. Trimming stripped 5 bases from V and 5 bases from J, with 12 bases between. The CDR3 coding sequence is TGTGCCAGCAGCCGAACCCAGAAAACTGAAGCTTTCTTT. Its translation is CASSRTQKTEAFF.

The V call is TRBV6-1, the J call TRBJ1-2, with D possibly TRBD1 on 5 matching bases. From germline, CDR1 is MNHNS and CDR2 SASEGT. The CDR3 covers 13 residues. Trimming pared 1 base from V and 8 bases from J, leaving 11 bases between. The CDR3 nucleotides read TGTGCCAGCAGTGAAGGAACAGGAAAAGGCTACACCTTC. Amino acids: CASSEGTGKGYTF.

CDR3 in DNA: TGCGCCAGCAGTGAGAGGGGGGCGGAGTATGGCTACACCTTC. Protein: CASSERGAEYGYTF. The chain links TRBV10-2 to TRBJ1-2; tentatively, D is TRBD1 (6 bases). Per the germline V gene, CDR1 is WSHSY and CDR2 is SAAADI. Between the trimmed V and J ends, which lost 2 bases and 5 bases, there was a span of 12 bases. CDR3 length: 14 residues.